This TCR beta chain was recovered during a study of T cells in Graves' hyperthyroidism and ophthalmopathy. The CDR3 sequence is 16 residues long. Germline V gene data show CDR1 as SNHLY and CDR2 as FYNNEI. J gave up 2 bases and V 3 bases, and 8 bases lay outside the gene matches. This clonotype was recorded a few times. A patient was excluded if there was uncontrolled infection, other autoimmune disease, pregnancy or lactation. The PBMCs were taken from under 12 ml of fresh peripheral blood. Regions amplified from RNA transcripts were the TCR beta CDR3 regions. RT-PCR in the first round (using the HTBI primer set) targeted the TCR CDR3. TCRdb reanalysed the multiplex PCR reads using MiXCR and keeps one entry per CDR3 protein. The table includes about 640,000 distinct CDR3 sequences, 20% detected once.

The sequenced material came from blood. The TCR originated in a man aged 30 to 45 with Graves' ophthalmopathy. The chain recombines TRBV2 with TRBJ2-3, with 7 bases matching TRBD2. CDR3 region: CASSERASGITDTQYF. As DNA, the CDR3 is TGTGCCAGCAGTGAGCGCGCTAGCGGCATCACAGATACGCAGTATTTT.